This record covers a single TCR beta chain. Under the authors' procedure: Estimates of nucleated cell counts were drawn from the amplification of reference gene primers. TCRdb's table, derived via immunoSEQ multiplex PCR, lists solely in-frame clones and lacks some. V and J calls and clone size come straight from that table; D and trimming were deduced from the DNA. Of under 250,000 clones listed, about 91% were seen once; the top ten hold more than 1.2%. The sample comes from a study of blood T cell repertoires in COVID-19. Study details: Sample material is recorded as cDNA or gDNA derived from T cells, B-cell-depleted T cells, or PBMCs.

The sequence derives from a man at least 80 years old with acute or convalescent COVID-19. The source material was peripheral blood.

DNA of the CDR3: TGTGCCAGTAGTATGGGGGGGTCCCCTAGCACAGATACGCAGTATTTT. Translated: CASSMGGSPSTDTQYF. The J gene is TRBJ2-3, the V gene TRBV19, with 7 bases identical to TRBD2. Germline values: CDR1 LNHDA, CDR2 SQIVND (reference sequence). The CDR3 loop spans 16 amino acids. The V gene end was trimmed by 3 bases and the J gene end by 0 bases; junction bases not matched to a gene: 6.